The source of this T cell receptor (beta chain) is a study of T cells after yellow fever vaccination. The study's findings and limits: Abundant clonotypes (contaminants from the bulk population) could be present in FACS-sorted repertoires. Peaking on day 5 versus 15, the secondary response was faster but weaker.

The CDR3 is 16 residues long. Per the germline V gene, CDR1 is MDHEN and CDR2 is SYDVKM. Trimming removed 5 bases from V and 2 bases from J; junction bases left unmatched: 8. This clonotype was counted ten times or more. The antigen remains undetermined. TCRdb redid the calling of the 5' RACE reads with MiXCR, one entry per CDR3 protein. Among a few hundred thousand distinct CDR3 sequences listed, 12% were seen once. This receptor was taken from a man between 18 and 35 years old who received the YFV17D yellow fever vaccine. J is TRBJ2-7 and V is TRBV28, with 11 nucleotides matching TRBD2. The starting material was CD4+ T cells sorted from PBMCs, obtained 15 days after the yellow fever booster vaccination. The CDR3 DNA reads TGTGCCAGCAGTGGTAGCGGGGGGGCAAAACCCTACGAGCAGTACGTC. This sequence encodes CASSGSGGAKPYEQYV.